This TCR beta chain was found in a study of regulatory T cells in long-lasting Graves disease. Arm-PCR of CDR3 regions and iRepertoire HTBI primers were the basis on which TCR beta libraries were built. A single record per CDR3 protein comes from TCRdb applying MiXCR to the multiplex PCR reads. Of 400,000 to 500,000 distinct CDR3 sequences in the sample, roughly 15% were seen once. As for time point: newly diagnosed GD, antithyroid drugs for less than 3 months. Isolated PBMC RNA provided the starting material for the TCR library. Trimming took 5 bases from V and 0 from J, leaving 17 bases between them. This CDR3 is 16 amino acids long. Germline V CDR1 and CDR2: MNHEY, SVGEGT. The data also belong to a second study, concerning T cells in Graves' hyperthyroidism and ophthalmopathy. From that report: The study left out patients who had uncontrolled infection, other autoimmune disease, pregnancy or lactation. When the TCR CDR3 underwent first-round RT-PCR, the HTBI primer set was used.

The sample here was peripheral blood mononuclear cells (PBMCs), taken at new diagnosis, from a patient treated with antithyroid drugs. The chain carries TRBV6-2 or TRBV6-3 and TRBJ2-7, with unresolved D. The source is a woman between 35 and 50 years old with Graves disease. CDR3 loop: CASSETPEVGSYEQYF. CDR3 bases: TGTGCCAGCAGTGAAACCCCTGAAGTAGGCTCCTACGAGCAGTACTTC.